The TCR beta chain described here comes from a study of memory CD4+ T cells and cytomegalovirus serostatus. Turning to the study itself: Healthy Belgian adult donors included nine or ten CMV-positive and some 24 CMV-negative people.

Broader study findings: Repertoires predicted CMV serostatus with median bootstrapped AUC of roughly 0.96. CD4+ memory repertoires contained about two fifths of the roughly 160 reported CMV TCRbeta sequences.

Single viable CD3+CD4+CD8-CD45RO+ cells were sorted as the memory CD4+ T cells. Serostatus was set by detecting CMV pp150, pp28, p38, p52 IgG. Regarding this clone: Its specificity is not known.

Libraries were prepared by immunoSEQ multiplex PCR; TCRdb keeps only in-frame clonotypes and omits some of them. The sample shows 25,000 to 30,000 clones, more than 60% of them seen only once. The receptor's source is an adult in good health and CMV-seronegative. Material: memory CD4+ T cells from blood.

The CDR3 coding sequence is TGTGCCAGCAGCTTATGGGTTGGTCAGCCCCAGCATTTT. Translated: CASSLWVGQPQHF. This chain links TRBV11-2 with TRBJ1-5; D not resolved. The CDR3 is made up of 13 amino acids. In germline, CDR1 is SGHAT, CDR2 FQNNGV. Trimming left V 2 bases short and J 6 bases short, with 8 bases between.